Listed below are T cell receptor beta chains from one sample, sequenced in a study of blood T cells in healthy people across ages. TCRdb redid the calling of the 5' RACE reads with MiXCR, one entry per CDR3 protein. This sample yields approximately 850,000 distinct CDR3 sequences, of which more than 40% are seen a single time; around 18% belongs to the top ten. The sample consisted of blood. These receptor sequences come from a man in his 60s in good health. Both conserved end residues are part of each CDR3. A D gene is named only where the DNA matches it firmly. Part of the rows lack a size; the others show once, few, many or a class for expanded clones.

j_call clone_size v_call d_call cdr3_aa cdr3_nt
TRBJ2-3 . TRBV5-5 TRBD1 CASTITNRGQDTRYF TGTGCCAGCACTATCACCAACAGGGGGCAAGATACGCGGTATTTT
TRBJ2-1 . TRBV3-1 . CASSASEEQFF TGTGCCAGCAGCGCTAGCGAGGAGCAGTTCTTC
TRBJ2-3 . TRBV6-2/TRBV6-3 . CASTYIEGDTQYF TGTGCCAGCACTTACATCGAAGGAGATACGCAGTATTTT
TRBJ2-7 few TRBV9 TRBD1 CASSVGTGFNYEQYF TGTGCCAGCAGCGTAGGGACAGGGTTTAACTACGAGCAGTACTTC
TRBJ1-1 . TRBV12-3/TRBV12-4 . CASTPREGTEAFF TGTGCCAGCACCCCAAGGGAGGGCACTGAAGCTTTCTTT
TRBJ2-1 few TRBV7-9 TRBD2 CASTGLAGGYNEQFF TGTGCCAGCACCGGGCTAGCGGGGGGGTACAATGAGCAGTTCTTC
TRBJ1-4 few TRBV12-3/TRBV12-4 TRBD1 CASSWTGFEKLFF TGTGCCAGCAGCTGGACAGGGTTTGAAAAACTGTTTTTT
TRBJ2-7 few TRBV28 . CASKPGPNFGEQYF TGTGCCAGCAAACCGGGGCCAAATTTCGGGGAGCAGTACTTC
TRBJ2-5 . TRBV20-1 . CSARDPRGTDEQYF TGCAGTGCTAGAGACCCCCGGGGGACCGATGAGCAGTACTTC
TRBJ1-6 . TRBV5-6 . CASRNLGSPLHF TGTGCCAGCAGGAATTTGGGATCACCCCTCCACTTT
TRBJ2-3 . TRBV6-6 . CASSYSPSQVRTDTQYF TGTGCCAGCAGTTACAGCCCGTCCCAGGTCCGCACAGATACGCAGTATTTT
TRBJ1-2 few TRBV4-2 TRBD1 CASSQVGQGKGYTF TGTGCCAGCAGCCAAGTCGGACAGGGGAAAGGCTACACCTTC